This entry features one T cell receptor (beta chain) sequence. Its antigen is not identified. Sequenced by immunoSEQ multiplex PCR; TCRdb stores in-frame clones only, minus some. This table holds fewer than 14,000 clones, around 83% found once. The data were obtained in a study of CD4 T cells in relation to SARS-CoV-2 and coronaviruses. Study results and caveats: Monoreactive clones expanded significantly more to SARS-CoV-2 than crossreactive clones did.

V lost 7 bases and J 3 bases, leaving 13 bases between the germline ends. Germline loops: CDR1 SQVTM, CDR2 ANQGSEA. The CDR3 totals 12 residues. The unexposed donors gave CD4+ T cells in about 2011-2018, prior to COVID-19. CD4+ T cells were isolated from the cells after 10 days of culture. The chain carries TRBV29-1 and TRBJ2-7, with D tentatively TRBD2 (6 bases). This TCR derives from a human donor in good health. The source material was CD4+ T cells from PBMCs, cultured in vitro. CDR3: CSAAEGLYEQYF. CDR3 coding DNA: TGCAGCGCCGCCGAGGGACTCTACGAGCAGTACTTC.